One and the same sample provided the 10 T cell receptor beta chains below, sequenced in a study of human T cells and chemical hapten exposure. TCRdb independently ran MiXCR on the RACE reads; one entry per CDR3 protein. Of 150,000 to 200,000 distinct CDR3 sequences listed, more than 25% are singletons. Time point denoted: pre-sensitization, week 0. As to treatment: therapeutic diphenylcyclopropenone sensitization with weekly scalp DPC. The sample here was whole blood, taken in connection with sensitization to the hapten diphenylcyclopropenone (DPC). These receptors were taken from a woman in her twenties or thirties with alopecia areata. Some clones in this sample may be carry-over from other donors' samples.

The table lists this clonotype with a count of one. This chain joins TRBV7-8 and TRBJ2-3, with 9 bases identical to TRBD2. The CDR3 has 18 amino acids. The germline V gene has CDR1 SGHVS and CDR2 FQNEAQ. V lost 5 bases to trimming and J lost 6 bases; unmatched junction nucleotides: 18. The CDR3 nucleotides are TGTGCCAGCAGCCCTAGCTTGAGGCTAGCGGGGATTAGCGATACGCAGTATTTT. Residues: CASSPSLRLAGISDTQYF.

The chain employs TRBV11-1 and TRBJ2-2; 10 nucleotides agree with TRBD1. CDR3 length: 14 amino acids. Trimming removed 5 bases from V and 4 bases from J; junction bases left unmatched: 1. Looked up from germline, CDR1 is SGHAT and CDR2 is FQDESV (reference sequence). The CDR3 DNA follows: TGTGCCAGCAGCGGGGACAGGGGCACCGGGGAGCTGTTTTTT. Translation: CASSGDRGTGELFF.

This clonotype was detected a few times. The V call is TRBV11-2, the J call TRBJ2-7; D gene ambiguous. Trimming removed 2 bases at V and 5 bases at J, with 4 bases between. There are 11 residues in the CDR3. Germline V gene sequence: CDR1 SGHAT, CDR2 FQNNGV. The CDR3 DNA is TGTGCCAGCAGCTTAACCCACGAGCAGTACTTC. Amino acid sequence: CASSLTHEQYF.

This chain connects TRBV5-1 to TRBJ2-3; TRBD2 is a possible D gene (6 bases). The CDR3 is 14 amino acids. Germline CDR1 SGHRS, CDR2 YFSETQ. Trimming removed 1 base at V and 2 bases at J, with 8 bases between. The CDR3 loop is CASSLTSTTDTQYF. DNA of the CDR3: TGCGCCAGCAGCTTGACTAGCACCACAGATACGCAGTATTTT.

The chain employs TRBV29-1 and TRBJ2-5; D not certain. The CDR3 loop spans 13 amino acids. Germline-derived CDR1 and CDR2 are SQVTM and ANQGSEA. V gave up 7 bases and J gave up 0 bases, with 12 bases separating them. The CDR3 sequence is CSAARHYQETQYF. Written as DNA, the CDR3 is TGCAGCGCTGCCAGACACTACCAAGAGACCCAGTACTTC.

V is TRBV7-9 and J is TRBJ2-5; maybe TRBD1 (6 bases). This CDR3 region has 13 residues. Trimming took 3 bases from V and 6 from J, leaving 11 bases between them. In germline, CDR1 is SEHNR, CDR2 FQNEAQ (reference sequence). Here the CDR3 reads CASSFMQGQTQYF. In DNA, the CDR3 is TGTGCCAGCAGCTTTATGCAGGGGCAGACCCAGTACTTC. Based on the CDR3 plus reference TRBV7-9 and TRBJ2-5, the full variable domain is DTGVSQNPRHKITKRGQNVTFRCDPISEHNRLYWYRQTLGQGPEFLTYFQNEAQLEKSRLLSDRFSAERPKGSFSTLEIQRTEQGDSAMYLCASSFMQGQTQYFGPGTRLLVL.

The rearrangement links TRBV11-2 to TRBJ1-3; weak D call: TRBD1 (5 bases). The length of the CDR3 is 15 residues. Per germline, CDR1 SGHAT and CDR2 FQNNGV. V lost 1 base and J lost 3, with 10 bases in between. CDR3 sequence (DNA): TGTGCCAGCAGCTTAGTAGCAGGGATTGGAAACACCATATATTTT. Its protein product is CASSLVAGIGNTIYF.

The chain links TRBV20-1 to TRBJ1-1, with TRBD1 as a possible D gene (6 bases). Germline-derived CDR1 and CDR2 are DFQATT and SNEGSKA (reference sequence). V lost 4 bases to trimming and J lost 0 bases, with 9 bases between them. The CDR3 has 13 amino acids. CDR3 DNA: TGCAGTGCTACACGACAGGTGAACACTGAAGCTTTCTTT. This translates into CSATRQVNTEAFF.

This clonotype showed up just a few times. CDR3 amino acids: CARRWFTANYGYTF. DNA of the CDR3: TGCGCCAGGAGATGGTTTACAGCTAACTATGGCTACACCTTC. The chain couples TRBV5-1 to TRBJ1-2; D ambiguous. CDR1 and CDR2 from the germline V gene are SGHRS and YFSETQ. V lost 8 bases and J 0 bases, leaving 14 bases between the germline ends. This CDR3 region has 14 residues.

The J gene is TRBJ2-1, the V gene TRBV7-2; 9 nucleotides match TRBD2. V shed 5 bases and J 7 bases; nucleotides not matched to a gene: 18. The CDR3 spans 18 residues. Germline V CDR1 and CDR2: SGHTA, FQGNSA. CDR3: CASSLFLGPLAGRNEQFF. The CDR3 DNA is TGTGCCAGCAGCCTATTTTTGGGGCCCCTAGCGGGGAGGAATGAGCAGTTCTTC.